The next 21 T cell receptor beta chains were all read from a single sample in a study of shared clonotypes between healthy human individuals. Here immunoSEQ multiplex PCR was the method, and the copy in TCRdb shows in-frame clones only, minus some. Seen here are about a million clones, approximately 80% observed once, and the top ten hold 0.89%. Sequenced input: memory CD4+ T cells from PBMCs. Indicated subset: CD45RA-negative fraction. These receptors originate from a young man in good health. Some clones in this sample may be carry-over from other donors' samples.

V gene TRBV11-2 combines with J gene TRBJ2-5, with TRBD2 matching over 7 bases. With V trimmed by 5 bases and J by 7 bases, 10 bases remained unmatched. The CDR3 runs to 14 residues. Germline V CDR1 and CDR2: SGHAT, FQNNGV. CDR3 residues: CASSTFAGVVTQYF. The CDR3, as DNA: TGTGCCAGCAGCACCTTTGCGGGAGTTGTGACCCAGTACTTC.

The chain combines TRBV10-2 with TRBJ2-1, with TRBD2 identical over 10 bases. This CDR3 comprises 16 residues. V dropped 2 bases and J dropped 7; count of bases not matched to a gene: 8. Per the germline V gene, CDR1 is WSHSY and CDR2 is SAAADI. The CDR3 is CASSERQPGLANEQFF. Written as DNA, the CDR3 is TGCGCCAGCAGTGAGAGACAACCGGGACTAGCGAATGAGCAGTTCTTC.

V gene TRBV5-6 combines with J gene TRBJ2-2; 10 bases fit TRBD1. Per germline, CDR1 SGHDT and CDR2 YYEEEE. The CDR3 spans 15 residues. V gave up 4 bases and J gave up 5 bases; unmatched junction bases: 5. CDR3: CASSPTGGGTGELFF. In DNA, the CDR3 is TGTGCCAGCAGCCCGACAGGGGGCGGGACCGGGGAGCTGTTTTTT.

The V gene is TRBV28, the J gene TRBJ2-7; 7 nucleotides line up with TRBD1. CDR1 and CDR2 from the germline V gene are MDHEN and SYDVKM. The CDR3 spans 13 residues. After removal of 8 bases from V and 0 bases from J, the junction contained 4 bases not matched to a gene. CDR3 sequence (DNA): TGTGCCAGCGGGGACAGTCCCTCCTACGAGCAGTACTTC. It encodes CASGDSPSYEQYF.

On this clone itself: The sample holds other DNA sequences that translate to the same CDR3. The chain uses TRBV27 and TRBJ2-7; D is perhaps TRBD2 (6 bases). Germline V CDR1 and CDR2: MNHEY, SMNVEV (reference sequence). The CDR3 contains 14 residues. The germline V and J ends were trimmed by 6 bases and 2 bases, with 14 bases remaining between them. CDR3 DNA: TGTGCCAGCAGCTTAGGTAGCGGACCCTACGAGCAGTACTTC. It encodes CASSLGSGPYEQYF.

This chain links TRBV5-1 with TRBJ2-7; 9 bases agree with TRBD2. Trimming removed 0 bases from V and 5 bases from J; junction bases left unmatched: 12. The germline V gene encodes CDR1 SGHRS and CDR2 YFSETQ. CDR3 length: 17 amino acids. CDR3 DNA sequence: TGCGCCAGCAGCTTGGGCGTAGCGGGAGTAGGGCGAAACGAGCAGTACTTC. It translates to CASSLGVAGVGRNEQYF.

V and J are TRBV28 and TRBJ1-2; possibly TRBD1 for D (6 bases). Per the germline V gene, CDR1 is MDHEN and CDR2 is SYDVKM. The CDR3 is 15 residues long. V was pared by 2 bases and J by 7 bases, with 17 bases between. CDR3 amino acids: CASSLNGAGGSGYTF. The DNA of the CDR3 is TGTGCCAGCAGTTTAAACGGGGCTGGGGGCAGTGGCTACACCTTC.

The V and J genes are TRBV5-1 and TRBJ2-1; no clear D gene. The CDR3 extends over 16 amino acids. Trimming stripped 1 base from V and 0 bases from J, with 11 bases between. Germline V gives CDR1 SGHRS, CDR2 YFSETQ. Written as DNA, the CDR3 is TGCGCCAGCAGCTTGTATTGGGGAAGCTCCTACAATGAGCAGTTCTTC. Translated: CASSLYWGSSYNEQFF. The entire variable domain, with the rest obtained from reference TRBV5-1 and TRBJ2-1, is as follows: KAGVTQTPRYLIKTRGQQVTLSCSPISGHRSVSWYQQTPGQGLQFLFEYFSETQRNKGNFPGRFSGRQFSNSRSEMNVSTLELGDSALYLCASSLYWGSSYNEQFFGPGTRLTVL.

This clone was counted only a few times. The chain has TRBV7-6 and TRBJ1-3; D perhaps matches TRBD1 (5 bases). CDR1 SGHVS and CDR2 FNYEAQ come from the germline V gene. Trimming pared 7 bases from V and 7 bases from J, leaving 17 bases between. The CDR3 sequence is 14 residues long. The CDR3 sequence: CASTTNRGGNTIYF. The CDR3 nucleotides read TGTGCCAGCACCACCAACCGGGGGGGGAACACCATATATTTT.

V and J are TRBV5-1 and TRBJ1-3; D might be TRBD1 (6 bases). CDR1 and CDR2 from the germline V gene are SGHRS and YFSETQ. Deletions cut 1 base from V and 11 bases from J, with 10 bases between. There are 12 residues in the CDR3. The CDR3 sequence is CASSLMGAPIYF. The CDR3 DNA follows: TGCGCCAGCAGCTTGATGGGGGCGCCCATATATTTT.

Regarding this clone: Given a much more abundant clone one base away, this may be a read error. This same CDR3 is encoded by further DNA sequences in the sample. This chain connects TRBV9 to TRBJ1-1; D is possibly TRBD1 (5 bases). The CDR3 covers 16 residues. Germline CDR1 and CDR2: SGDLS and YYNGEE. CDR3 residues: CASSVGTGLMNTEAFF. DNA for the CDR3: TGTGCCAGCAGTGTAGGTACAGGCCTCATGAACACTGAAGCTTTCTTT.

CDR3 bases: TGTGCCACACGAAAGGGGGCCCTATCCTACGAGCAGTACTTC. Translating gives CATRKGALSYEQYF. J is TRBJ2-7 and V is TRBV2, with 7 bases fitting TRBD1. The CDR3 spans 14 residues. After removal of 10 bases from V and 1 base from J, the junction contained 10 bases not matched to a gene. The V gene's germline CDR1 is SNHLY and CDR2 FYNNEI. The whole variable domain, remainder taken from reference TRBV2 and TRBJ2-7, is EPEVTQTPSHQVTQMGQEVILRCVPISNHLYFYWYRQILGQKVEFLVSFYNNEISEKSEIFDDQFSVERPDGSNFTLKIRSTKLEDSAMYFCATRKGALSYEQYFGPGTRLTVT.

This clone was seen many times. The chain couples TRBV6-5 to TRBJ2-5, with a possible D match to TRBD2 (6 bases). V shed 0 bases and J shed 4 bases, with 12 bases lying between them. The CDR3 has 15 residues. Germline CDR1 reads MNHEY; CDR2 reads SVGAGI. The CDR3 bases are TGTGCCAGCAGTTACTCGTTCACTAGCCCAGAGACCCAGTACTTC. This gives the protein CASSYSFTSPETQYF.

The gene calls are TRBV4-3 and TRBJ2-3; D possibly corresponds to TRBD2 (7 bases). CDR1 is LGHNA and CDR2 is YSLEER in the germline V gene. The CDR3 sequence is 15 residues long. With 1 base removed from V and 5 bases from J, the gap between germline ends came to 13 bases. CDR3 bases: TGCGCCAGCAGCCAAGGGAACAGGGAGGGAGATACGCAGTATTTT. It yields the protein CASSQGNREGDTQYF.

Details on this clone: A read error may explain this, as a much larger clone is one base away. The chain links TRBV2 to TRBJ1-1; TRBD1 matches at 8 bases. The V segment lost 7 bases and the J segment 5 bases; nucleotides outside the gene matches: 3. The CDR3 loop spans 12 amino acids. Germline CDR1 reads SNHLY; CDR2 reads FYNNEI. CDR3 DNA sequence: TGTGCCAGCAAACAGGGGGGGACTGAAGCTTTCTTT. It specifies CASKQGGTEAFF.

The chain links TRBV11-2 to TRBJ2-5; no reliable D call. V was pared by 1 base and J by 4 bases, with 10 bases between. Germline values: CDR1 SGHAT, CDR2 FQNNGV. CDR3 size: 14 residues. CDR3 amino acids: CASSLGSRAETQYF. CDR3 bases: TGTGCCAGCAGCTTAGGTTCGAGAGCAGAGACCCAGTACTTC. Based on the CDR3 plus reference TRBV11-2 and TRBJ2-5, the full variable domain is EAGVAQSPRYKIIEKRQSVAFWCNPISGHATLYWYQQILGQGPKLLIQFQNNGVVDDSQLPKDRFSAERLKGVDSTLKIQPAKLEDSAVYLCASSLGSRAETQYFGPGTRLLVL.

The chain couples TRBV28 to TRBJ1-2; D is ambiguous. Trimming took 10 bases from V and 5 from J, leaving 11 bases between them. The CDR3 is made up of 11 amino acids. Per germline, CDR1 MDHEN and CDR2 SYDVKM. In DNA form, the CDR3 reads TGTGCCACGCTGGCCACATATGGCTACACCTTC. Protein: CATLATYGYTF.

In its sample, this clone was seen a few times. In DNA form, the CDR3 reads TGTGCCAGCAGCTTATATGGAGGACAGGGAATAACCGAGCAGTACTTC. Protein product: CASSLYGGQGITEQYF. V is TRBV7-2 and J is TRBJ2-7; TRBD1 matches 8 bases. Germline assignment: CDR1 SGHTA and CDR2 FQGNSA. The V segment lost 2 bases and the J segment 6 bases; nucleotides outside the gene matches: 12. The length of the CDR3 is 16 residues.

This chain joins TRBV7-6 and TRBJ2-3, with TRBD2 matching over 9 bases. CDR1 and CDR2 from the germline V gene are SGHVS and FNYEAQ. V lost 8 bases, J lost 2 bases, and 2 bases stayed unmatched. The CDR3 has 13 residues. The CDR3 loop reads CASRGRATDTQYF. DNA for the CDR3: TGTGCCAGCCGCGGGAGGGCCACAGATACGCAGTATTTT.

The chain recombines TRBV18 with TRBJ2-7; perhaps TRBD2 as D (5 bases). The CDR3 loop spans 16 amino acids. Trimming took 3 bases from V and 3 from J, leaving 18 bases between them. The germline CDR1 and CDR2 sequences are KGHSH and LQKENI. The DNA of the CDR3 is TGTGCCAGCTCACCCTACGCCGGGGTATCGGGCTACGAGCAGTACTTC. It yields the protein CASSPYAGVSGYEQYF.

The sample holds one count of this clone. The chain links TRBV15 to TRBJ2-7; 10 bases are shared with TRBD1. The CDR3 contains 14 residues. The germline gives CDR1 LNHNV, CDR2 YYDKDF (reference sequence). The trim removed 3 bases at V and 5 bases at J, leaving 4 bases unmatched. DNA for the CDR3: TGTGCCACCAGCAGGGTGGGACAGGGGAACGAGCAGTACTTC. Protein product: CATSRVGQGNEQYF.